Sequencing of this T cell receptor beta chain was carried out in a study of blood T cell repertoires in COVID-19 (dated by TCRdb to 2018 to 2020). For context, the study as a whole: The collaborator samples originated in the United States, Italy and Spain and spanned the acute and convalescent phases of COVID-19. The material from the prospective study consisted of cDNA or gDNA derived from T cells, B-cell-depleted T cells, or PBMCs. Deeply sampled blood TCRbeta repertoires from subjects exposed to, actively infected with, or recovered from COVID-19 were included in the dataset. A freely available public database, intended as a resource for researchers studying the immune response to SARS-CoV-2, is where the repertoires were released. Samples came from the ongoing ImmuneRACE study (first 160 participants) plus 1,254 subjects from 6 global collaborators. Nearly every sample came with metadata listing a de-identified subject ID, COVID-19 status, age in years and sex. Where available, HLA class I and class II types were taken from metadata supplied by the sample provider and were not determined by assay-based typing.

The paper's findings and limits, for the study overall: The quantity of clinical and demographic metadata differed by source and by participant and was supplied without curation.

The cysteine opens and the phenylalanine closes a CDR3 of 15 amino acids. Just CDR3 DNA is preserved here, 45 bases in frame from base 1. Trimming accounts for 3 bases at V and 3 bases at J, while the number of junction bases matched to no gene is 8. The germline V gene (reference sequence) supplies CDR1 LNHDA and CDR2 SQIVND. The collaborating institutions used their own protocols to collect whole blood in K2EDTA tubes. For TCRbeta analysis, collaborators shipped samples in one of three forms: frozen whole blood, isolated PBMCs, or DNA extracted from either of those sample types. On this clone itself: The clone's antigen remains unknown. No clone much larger than this one lies a single base away; base qualities are absent.

TCRbeta CDR3 regions were amplified from genomic DNA by means of the immunoSEQ Assay, a bias-controlled multiplex PCR. Regarding the original processing steps: The number of nucleated cells in each sample was estimated from the amplification of reference gene primers within the assay. To quantify the absolute abundance of each unique TCRbeta CDR3 rearrangement, sequence reads were collapsed and filtered. For each sample, productive Simpson clonality was calculated by taking the square root of Simpson's diversity index across productive rearrangements. TCRdb limited this immuneACCESS table to in-frame rearrangements with V and J called. A share of clones is missing; checked studies link under half to unresolved V genes, and the rest is unexplained. Clone size and the V and J calls come from that table; the DNA yielded D and trimming. For this sample the table gives tens of thousands of clones, of which roughly 80% were detected only once. Of the sample, approximately 5.9% falls within the top ten clones.

The material sequenced was peripheral blood. This sequence was found in a human donor in a cohort sampled during active or convalescent COVID-19. The V and J genes are TRBV19 and TRBJ2-7; 7 bases in the junction line up with TRBD1. The sequence in DNA is TGTGCCAGTAGTATTGGACAGGCCGAGGTCTACGAGCAGTACTTC. Its translation is CASSIGQAEVYEQYF. The entire variable domain, with the stretches around the CDR3 drawn from the reference TRBV19 and TRBJ2-7 proteins, is DGGITQSPKYLFRKEGQNVTLSCEQNLNHDAMYWYRQDPGQGLRLIYYSQIVNDFQKGDIAEGYSVSREKKESFPLTVTSAQKNPTAFYLCASSIGQAEVYEQYFGPGTRLTVT.